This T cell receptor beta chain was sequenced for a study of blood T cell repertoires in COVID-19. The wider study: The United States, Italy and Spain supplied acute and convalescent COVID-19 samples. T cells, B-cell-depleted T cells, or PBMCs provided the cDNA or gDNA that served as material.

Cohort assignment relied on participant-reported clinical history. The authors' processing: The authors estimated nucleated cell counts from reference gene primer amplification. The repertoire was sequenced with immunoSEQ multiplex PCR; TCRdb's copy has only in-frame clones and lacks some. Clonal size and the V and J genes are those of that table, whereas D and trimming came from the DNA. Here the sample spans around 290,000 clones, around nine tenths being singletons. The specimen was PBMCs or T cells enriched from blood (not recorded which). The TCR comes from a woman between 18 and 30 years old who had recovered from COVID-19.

CDR3 nucleotides: TGTGCCAGTAGTCTGGGACAGACTTTCGCTGGAAACACCATATATTTT. This translates into CASSLGQTFAGNTIYF. The chain couples TRBV19 to TRBJ1-3, with TRBD1 matching over 7 bases. The CDR3 is 16 residues long. The ends lost 5 bases at V and 2 bases at J; junction bases unmatched: 9. Looked up from germline, CDR1 is LNHDA and CDR2 is SQIVND (reference sequence). The whole variable domain, remainder taken from reference TRBV19 and TRBJ1-3, is DGGITQSPKYLFRKEGQNVTLSCEQNLNHDAMYWYRQDPGQGLRLIYYSQIVNDFQKGDIAEGYSVSREKKESFPLTVTSAQKNPTAFYLCASSLGQTFAGNTIYFGEGSWLTVV.